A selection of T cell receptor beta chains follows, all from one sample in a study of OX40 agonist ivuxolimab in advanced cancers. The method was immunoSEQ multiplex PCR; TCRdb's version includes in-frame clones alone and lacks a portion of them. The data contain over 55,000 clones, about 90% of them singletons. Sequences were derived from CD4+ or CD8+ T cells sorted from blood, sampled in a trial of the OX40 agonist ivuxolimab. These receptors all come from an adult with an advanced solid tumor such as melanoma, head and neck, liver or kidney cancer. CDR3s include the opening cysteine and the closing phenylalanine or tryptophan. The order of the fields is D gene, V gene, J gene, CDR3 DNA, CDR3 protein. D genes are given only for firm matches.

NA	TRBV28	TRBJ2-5	TGTGCCAGCAGTCTCCGTTCACGGACCCAGTACTTC	CASSLRSRTQYF
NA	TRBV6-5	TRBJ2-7	TGTGCCAGCAGTTATTCCGGGAACTACGAGCAGTACTTC	CASSYSGNYEQYF
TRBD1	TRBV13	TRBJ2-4	TGTGCCAGCAGCTTCCGAACCGGGACAGGGATAAGGAACATTCAGTACTTC	CASSFRTGTGIRNIQYF
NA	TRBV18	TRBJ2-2	TGTGCCAGCTCACCCCAGACCGGGGAGCTGTTTTTT	CASSPQTGELFF
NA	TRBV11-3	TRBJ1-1	TGTGCCAGCAGCTACCCGGGACAATCCACTGAAGCTTTCTTT	CASSYPGQSTEAFF
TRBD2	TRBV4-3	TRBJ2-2	TGCGCCAGCAAGAGGGGGACTAGCGGGAGGGCCGAGGCGGCCGGGGAGCTGTTTTTT	CASKRGTSGRAEAAGELFF
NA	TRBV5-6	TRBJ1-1	TGTGCCAGCAGCTTGGTCCCGAAGGGGACTGAAACTTTCTTT	CASSLVPKGTETFF
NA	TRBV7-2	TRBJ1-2	TGTGCCAGCAGCTTAGATGTAGGGAGTTCGGTTGGCTACACCTTC	CASSLDVGSSVGYTF
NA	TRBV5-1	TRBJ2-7	TGCGCCAGCAGCTTGCCGCCACCAAGCTACGAGCAGTACTTC	CASSLPPPSYEQYF
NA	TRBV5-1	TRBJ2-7	TGCGCCAGCAGCACGACCGGGACTGCCCTCGAGCAGTACTTC	CASSTTGTALEQYF
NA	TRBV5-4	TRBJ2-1	TGTGCCAGCAGCTTGGCCGCGCCCTACAATGAGCAGTTCTTC	CASSLAAPYNEQFF
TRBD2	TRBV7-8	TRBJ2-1	TGTGCCAGCAGCGCGGGAGATGAGCAGTTCTTC	CASSAGDEQFF